One sample yielded the 12 T cell receptor beta chains listed below, sequenced in a study of post-analysis software for immune sequencing data. Study-wide findings and caveats: TRBV5-6, TRBV5-1 and TRBV20-1 belonged to a set of roughly 5 TRBV segments that were more frequent in patients than controls.

No antigen is known for these receptors. cDNA libraries of TCR beta carried unique molecular identifiers. TCRdb re-derived calls from the PCR reads in MiXCR, one entry per CDR3 protein. Here the sample spans 750,000 to 950,000 distinct CDR3 sequences, 53% being singletons. The specimen sequenced was blood. The receptors shown here come from a girl aged 5 to 17 with multiple sclerosis.

This clonotype came up a few times. This chain connects TRBV20-1 to TRBJ1-2; tentative D call: TRBD1 (5 bases). Trimming stripped 3 bases from V and 2 bases from J, with 10 bases between. Germline V gives CDR1 DFQATT, CDR2 SNEGSKA (reference sequence). The CDR3 contains 13 residues. CDR3 amino acids: CSASPGGNYGYTF. The CDR3 bases are TGCAGTGCTAGCCCTGGGGGGAACTATGGCTACACCTTC.

The chain couples TRBV5-1 to TRBJ2-5, with 11 bases identical to TRBD2. Germline V gene sequence: CDR1 SGHRS, CDR2 YFSETQ. Losses at the gene ends were 3 bases for V and 11 bases for J; bases not matched to a gene: 9. The CDR3 totals 14 residues. CDR3 in amino acids: CASSSRLAGMEQYF. The CDR3 nucleotides are TGCGCCAGCAGCTCAAGACTAGCGGGAATGGAGCAGTACTTC.

The CDR3 region is CASSPGRGDSGNTIYF. The CDR3, as DNA: TGTGCCAGCAGCCCGGGGAGGGGAGACTCGGGCAACACCATATATTTT. J is TRBJ1-3 and V is TRBV7-2; D possibly corresponds to TRBD1 (5 bases). Germline CDR1 is SGHTA and CDR2 is FQGNSA. The V and J ends lost 5 bases and 7 bases respectively, with 21 bases between them. CDR3 length equals 16 residues. The full variable domain, its missing parts supplied by reference TRBV7-2 and TRBJ1-3, is GAGVSQSPSNKVTEKGKDVELRCDPISGHTALYWYRQSLGQGLEFLIYFQGNSAPDKSGLPSDRFSAERTGGSVSTLTIQRTQQEDSAVYLCASSPGRGDSGNTIYFGEGSWLTVV.

This chain uses TRBV6-2 or TRBV6-3 with TRBJ2-7; maybe TRBD1 (5 bases). In germline, CDR1 is MNHEY, CDR2 SVGEGT. The CDR3 loop spans 14 amino acids. The ends were cut back, 2 bases at V and 2 bases at J, with 10 bases in the middle. The CDR3 region is CASSYIPGTYEQYF. CDR3 in DNA: TGTGCCAGCAGTTACATTCCAGGGACCTACGAGCAGTACTTC.

The rearrangement links TRBV5-1 to TRBJ1-1, with D maybe TRBD1 (6 bases). The germline V gene has CDR1 SGHRS and CDR2 YFSETQ. The CDR3 consists of 13 residues. V dropped 4 bases and J dropped 8 bases, with 15 bases sitting between them. CDR3 bases: TGCGCCAGCAGCACATCCGGGACATTGGAAGCTTTCTTT. Protein product: CASSTSGTLEAFF.

Only one count was recorded for this clonotype. This chain uses TRBV5-1 with TRBJ1-1, with TRBD1 matching 7 bases. V shed 0 bases, J shed 0 bases, and the junction held 5 bases outside the gene matches. Germline lookup yields CDR1 SGHRS and CDR2 YFSETQ. The CDR3 runs to 16 residues. CDR3 in amino acids: CASSLATGTVNTEAFF. As DNA, the CDR3 is TGCGCCAGCAGCTTGGCCACCGGGACAGTGAACACTGAAGCTTTCTTT.

V and J are TRBV7-2 and TRBJ1-1; D ambiguous. Germline lookup yields CDR1 SGHTA and CDR2 FQGNSA. V dropped 0 bases and J dropped 5 bases, with 10 bases sitting between them. The CDR3 contains 14 residues. The CDR3 loop reads CASSLATARTEAFF. CDR3 coding DNA: TGTGCCAGCAGCTTAGCCACAGCACGAACTGAAGCTTTCTTT.

The V gene is TRBV30, the J gene TRBJ2-1; 7 nucleotides line up with TRBD2. Losses at the gene ends were 3 bases for V and 9 bases for J; bases not matched to a gene: 8. The CDR3 has 13 residues. The germline CDR1 and CDR2 sequences are GTSNPN and SVGIG (reference sequence). The CDR3 region is CAWSLASGLEQFF. DNA for the CDR3: TGTGCCTGGAGCTTGGCTAGCGGACTTGAGCAGTTCTTC.

This chain joins TRBV5-1 and TRBJ2-7; 8 nucleotides agree with TRBD1. TRBJ2-5 explains the end of the DNA better; the J call may be wrong. The germline gives CDR1 SGHRS, CDR2 YFSETQ. The CDR3 has 22 amino acids. The CDR3 DNA is TGCGCCAGCAGCTTGGGACCACAGGGGGTACCACTACGGACGAAAGATGAAGAGACCCAGTACTTC. Translated: CASSLGPQGVPLRTKDEETQYF.

The CDR3 sequence is CASINRDSYEQYF. CDR3 sequence (DNA): TGTGCCAGCATCAACAGGGATTCCTACGAGCAGTACTTC. V gene TRBV6-5 combines with J gene TRBJ2-7; a possible D gene is TRBD1 (6 bases). The V end lost 7 bases, the J end lost 1 base, and 11 bases lay between the germline ends. The CDR3 loop spans 13 amino acids. Germline V gene lookup returns CDR1 MNHEY and CDR2 SVGAGI.

V and J are TRBV3-1 and TRBJ1-4, with D unclear. This CDR3 has 14 residues. CDR1 is LGHDT, CDR2 YNNKEL, per germline (reference sequence). V lost 1 base to trimming and J lost 10 bases, with 13 bases between them. The CDR3 protein is CASSQGTTLGKLFF. The DNA of the CDR3 is TGTGCCAGCAGCCAAGGGACCACACTAGGAAAACTGTTTTTT.

This chain joins TRBV7-8 and TRBJ1-5, with D unresolved. V was shortened by 5 bases and J by 3 bases, with 11 bases between the two germline ends. Germline CDR1 is SGHVS and CDR2 is FQNEAQ. The CDR3 length is 14 residues. CDR3: CASSMRVPNQPQHF. CDR3 in DNA: TGTGCCAGCAGCATGAGGGTTCCCAATCAGCCCCAGCATTTT.